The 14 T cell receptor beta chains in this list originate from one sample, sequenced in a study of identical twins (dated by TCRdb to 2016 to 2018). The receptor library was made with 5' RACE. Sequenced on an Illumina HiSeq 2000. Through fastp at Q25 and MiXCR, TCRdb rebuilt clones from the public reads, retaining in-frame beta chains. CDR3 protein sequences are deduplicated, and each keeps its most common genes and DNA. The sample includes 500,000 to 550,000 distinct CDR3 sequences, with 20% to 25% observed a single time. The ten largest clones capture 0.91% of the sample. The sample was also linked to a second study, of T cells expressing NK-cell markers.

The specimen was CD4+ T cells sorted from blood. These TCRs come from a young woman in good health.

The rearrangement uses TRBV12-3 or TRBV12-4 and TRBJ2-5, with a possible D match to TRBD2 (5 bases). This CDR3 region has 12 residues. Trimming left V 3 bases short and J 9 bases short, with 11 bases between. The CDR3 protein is CASSFTGGAQYF. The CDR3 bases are TGTGCCAGCAGTTTTACCGGAGGAGCCCAGTACTTC.

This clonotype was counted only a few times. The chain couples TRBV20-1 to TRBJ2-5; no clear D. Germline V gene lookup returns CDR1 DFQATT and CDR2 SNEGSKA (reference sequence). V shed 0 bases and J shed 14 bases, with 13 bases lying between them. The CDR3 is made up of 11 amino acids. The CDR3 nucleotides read TGCAGTGCTAGAGATGTGCACCCCCGTTACTTC. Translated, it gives CSARDVHPRYF.

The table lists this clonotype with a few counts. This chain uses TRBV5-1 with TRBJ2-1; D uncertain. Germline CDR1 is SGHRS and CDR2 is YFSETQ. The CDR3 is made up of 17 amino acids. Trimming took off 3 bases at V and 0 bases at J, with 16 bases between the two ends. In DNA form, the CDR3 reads TGCGCCAGCAGCTCCTATGCGACTTCCAGCTCCTACAATGAGCAGTTCTTC. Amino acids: CASSSYATSSSYNEQFF.

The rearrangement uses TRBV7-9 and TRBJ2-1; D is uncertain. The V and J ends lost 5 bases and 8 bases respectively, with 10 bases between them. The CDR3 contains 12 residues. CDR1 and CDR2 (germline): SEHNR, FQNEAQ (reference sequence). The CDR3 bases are TGTGCCAGCAGCCGGGTCGGCCATGAGCAGTTCTTC. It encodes CASSRVGHEQFF.

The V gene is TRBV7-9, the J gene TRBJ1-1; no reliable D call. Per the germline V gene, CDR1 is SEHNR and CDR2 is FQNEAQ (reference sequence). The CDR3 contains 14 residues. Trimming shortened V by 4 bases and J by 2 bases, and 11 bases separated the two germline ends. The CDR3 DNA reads TGTGCCAGCAGCTATAGGACGGACAACACTGAAGCTTTCTTT. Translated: CASSYRTDNTEAFF.

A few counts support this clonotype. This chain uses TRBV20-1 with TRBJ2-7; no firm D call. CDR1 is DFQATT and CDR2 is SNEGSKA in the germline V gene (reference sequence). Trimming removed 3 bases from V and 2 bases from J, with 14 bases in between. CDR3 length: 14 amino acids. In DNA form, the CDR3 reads TGCAGTGCTAGTGGGGTTGTGGGTCCCTACGAGCAGTACTTC. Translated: CSASGVVGPYEQYF.

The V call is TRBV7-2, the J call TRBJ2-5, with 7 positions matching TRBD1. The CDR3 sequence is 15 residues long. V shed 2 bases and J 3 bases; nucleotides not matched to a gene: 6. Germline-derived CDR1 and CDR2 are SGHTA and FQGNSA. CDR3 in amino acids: CASSLLGQTEETQYF. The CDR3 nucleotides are TGTGCCAGCAGCTTATTGGGACAGACTGAAGAGACCCAGTACTTC.

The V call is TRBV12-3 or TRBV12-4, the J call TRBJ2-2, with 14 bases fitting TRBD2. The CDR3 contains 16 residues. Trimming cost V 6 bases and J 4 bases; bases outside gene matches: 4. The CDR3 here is CASSRTSGGFTGELFF. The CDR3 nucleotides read TGTGCCAGCAGCCGGACTAGCGGGGGGTTCACCGGGGAGCTGTTTTTT.

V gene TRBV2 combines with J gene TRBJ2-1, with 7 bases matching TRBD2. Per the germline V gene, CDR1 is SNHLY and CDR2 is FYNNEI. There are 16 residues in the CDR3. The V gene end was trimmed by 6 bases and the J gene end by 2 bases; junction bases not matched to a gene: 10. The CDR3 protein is CASRTPRAGAYNEQFF. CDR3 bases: TGTGCCAGCAGGACCCCGCGGGCGGGAGCCTACAATGAGCAGTTCTTC.

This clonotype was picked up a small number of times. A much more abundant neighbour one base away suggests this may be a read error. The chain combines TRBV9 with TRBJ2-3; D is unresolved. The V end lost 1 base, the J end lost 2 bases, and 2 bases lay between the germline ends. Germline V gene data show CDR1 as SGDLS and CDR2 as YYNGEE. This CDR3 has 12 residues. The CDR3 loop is CASSVPTDTQYF. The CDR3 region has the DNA TGTGCCAGCAGCGTACCCACAGATACGCAGTATTTT. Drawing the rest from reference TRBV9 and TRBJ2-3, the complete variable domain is DSGVTQTPKHLITATGQRVTLRCSPRSGDLSVYWYQQSLDQGLQFLIQYYNGEERAKGNILERFSAQQFPDLHSELNLSSLELGDSALYFCASSVPTDTQYFGPGTRLTVL.

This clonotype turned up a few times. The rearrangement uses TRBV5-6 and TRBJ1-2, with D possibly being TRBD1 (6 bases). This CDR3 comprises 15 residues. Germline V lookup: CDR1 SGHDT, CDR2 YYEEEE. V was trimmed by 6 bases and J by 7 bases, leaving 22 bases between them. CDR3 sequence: CASTVWSQGTFGYTF. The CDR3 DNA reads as TGTGCCAGCACCGTGTGGTCCCAGGGGACCTTTGGCTACACCTTC.

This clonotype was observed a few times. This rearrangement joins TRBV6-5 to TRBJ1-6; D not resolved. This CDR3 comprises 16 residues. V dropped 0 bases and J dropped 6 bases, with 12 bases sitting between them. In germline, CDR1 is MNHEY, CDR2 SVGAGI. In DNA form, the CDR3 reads TGTGCCAGCAGTTACTCGAGGAGCCTCCCTAATTCACCCCTCCACTTT. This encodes CASSYSRSLPNSPLHF.

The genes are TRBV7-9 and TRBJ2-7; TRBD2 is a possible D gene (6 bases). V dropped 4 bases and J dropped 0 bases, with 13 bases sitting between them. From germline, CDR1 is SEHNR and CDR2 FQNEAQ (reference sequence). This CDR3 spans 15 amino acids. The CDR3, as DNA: TGTGCCAGCAGCTACCTCCGGGGGAGCTCCTACGAGCAGTACTTC. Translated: CASSYLRGSSYEQYF.

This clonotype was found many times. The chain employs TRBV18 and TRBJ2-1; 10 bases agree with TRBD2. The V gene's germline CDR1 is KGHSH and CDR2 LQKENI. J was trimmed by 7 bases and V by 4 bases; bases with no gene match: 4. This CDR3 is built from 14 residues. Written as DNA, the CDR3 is TGTGCCAGCTCACTAGCGGGAGGAGTAAATGAGCAGTTCTTC. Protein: CASSLAGGVNEQFF.